Listed here is a single T cell receptor (beta chain). The sample originates from a study of blood T cell repertoires in COVID-19. Study-wide context: Specimens from acute and convalescent COVID-19 originated in the United States, Italy and Spain. Sources were T cells, B-cell-depleted T cells, or PBMCs; the material itself was cDNA or gDNA.

Clinical history reported by participants formed the basis on which cohorts were assigned. Repertoires were generated with immunoSEQ multiplex PCR, while TCRdb's copy carries only in-frame clones and drops some. The repertoire consists of roughly 240,000 clones, with about 91% occurring once and the leading ten covering approximately 2.5%. Specimen: PBMCs or T cells enriched from blood (not recorded which). This clonotype was obtained from a woman in her 40s with acute COVID-19.

The CDR3 DNA is TGTGCCAGCAGTACCGGCGGCAGGGGCACAGATACGCAGTATTTT. Protein product: CASSTGGRGTDTQYF. V is TRBV6-5 and J is TRBJ2-3, with TRBD1 as a possible D gene (5 bases). This CDR3 has 15 residues. V was cut by 5 bases and J by 1 base, with 13 bases left in between. Looked up from germline, CDR1 is MNHEY and CDR2 is SVGAGI.